These 16 T cell receptor beta chains came from one sample sequenced in a study of blood T cell repertoires in COVID-19. Generated by immunoSEQ multiplex PCR, the TCRdb table keeps only in-frame clones and is missing some. The repertoire holds about 220,000 clones, with roughly 85% as singletons. The sequenced sample was peripheral blood. The receptor set was obtained from a woman in her 70s with COVID-19, enrolled during active disease.

The V and J genes are TRBV5-6 and TRBJ2-2; 9 nucleotides match TRBD1. Trimming at V came to 4 bases and at J to 4 bases, leaving 11 bases not matched to a gene. CDR1 is SGHDT, CDR2 YYEEEE, per germline. The CDR3 is 17 amino acids. CDR3 DNA: TGTGCCAGCAGCCTGTTCCGGGGGACAGGGATCACCGGGGAGCTGTTTTTT. Amino acids: CASSLFRGTGITGELFF.

This clone was counted a single time. The chain recombines TRBV19 with TRBJ1-5; 7 bases agree with TRBD1. With V trimmed by 6 bases and J by 6 bases, 14 bases remained unmatched. There are 16 residues in the CDR3. The V gene's germline CDR1 is LNHDA and CDR2 SQIVND (reference sequence). The CDR3 sequence is CASRTKMGQTFQPQHF. Here the CDR3 DNA reads TGTGCCAGTAGGACAAAGATGGGACAGACTTTTCAGCCCCAGCATTTT.

The chain joins TRBV30 to TRBJ2-7; 9 bases align to TRBD1. V was pared by 0 bases and J by 4 bases, with 7 bases of the junction left unmatched. CDR1 is GTSNPN, CDR2 SVGIG, per germline (reference sequence). The length of the CDR3 is 15 residues. The CDR3: CAWSVGTGSVYEQYF. In nucleotides, the CDR3 is TGTGCCTGGAGTGTCGGGACAGGGAGTGTGTACGAGCAGTACTTC.

V gene TRBV4-2 combines with J gene TRBJ2-7; D perhaps matches TRBD1 (6 bases). The CDR3 is made up of 18 amino acids. From germline, CDR1 is LGHNA and CDR2 YNFKEQ. The V and J ends lost 2 bases and 2 bases respectively, with 22 bases between them. The CDR3 reads CASSQNTDSLGSAYEQYF. The CDR3 bases are TGTGCCAGCAGCCAAAATACGGACAGCCTTGGATCAGCCTACGAGCAGTACTTC.

The CDR3 sequence is CASSSDRAGEQYF. CDR3 DNA sequence: TGTGCCAGCAGTTCGGACCGGGCGGGCGAGCAGTACTTC. This chain connects TRBV6-6 to TRBJ2-7, with D possibly being TRBD2 (5 bases). Germline values: CDR1 MNHNY, CDR2 SVGAGI (reference sequence). The CDR3 spans 13 residues. The V and J ends lost 4 bases and 6 bases respectively, with 13 bases between them.

The chain employs TRBV6-4 and TRBJ2-3; TRBD2 aligns across 11 bases. CDR3 length: 14 residues. The germline V gene has CDR1 MRHNA and CDR2 SNTAGT. V shed 11 bases, J shed 6 bases, and the junction held 10 bases outside the gene matches. The CDR3 reads CASRASGRFDTQYF. CDR3 nucleotides: TGTGCCTCACGAGCTAGCGGGAGGTTTGATACGCAGTATTTT.

The V call is TRBV11-3, the J call TRBJ1-1; D uncertain. Germline values: CDR1 SGHNT, CDR2 YENEEA. V lost 2 bases to trimming and J lost 7 bases, with 11 bases between them. The CDR3 length is 13 residues. The CDR3 DNA reads as TGTGCCAGCAGCTTAAGGCCAGCGGGTGAAGCTTTCTTT. This codes for CASSLRPAGEAFF.

This clone has a handful of counts. In DNA, the CDR3 is TGCGCCAGCAGCCAAGATCTCCAGGGCCGTCAGCCCCAGCATTTT. Residues: CASSQDLQGRQPQHF. The J gene is TRBJ1-5, the V gene TRBV4-3, with D possibly being TRBD1 (5 bases). The germline V gene encodes CDR1 LGHNA and CDR2 YSLEER. The V gene lost 0 bases and the J gene lost 6 bases, with 12 bases spanning the gap. The length of the CDR3 is 15 residues.

V usage is TRBV5-5 and J usage is TRBJ2-7; 8 bases are a match to TRBD1. J was trimmed by 3 bases and V by 3 bases; bases with no gene match: 11. The CDR3 is made up of 16 amino acids. The germline CDR1 and CDR2 sequences are SGHKS and YYEKEE (reference sequence). CDR3 amino acids: CASSSDLRTGLYEQYF. DNA for the CDR3: TGTGCCAGCAGCTCGGACCTGAGGACAGGGCTCTACGAGCAGTACTTC.

The V gene is TRBV6-1, the J gene TRBJ2-7; 9 nucleotides agree with TRBD1. The V gene end was trimmed by 2 bases and the J gene end by 4 bases; junction bases not matched to a gene: 3. Germline CDR1 MNHNS, CDR2 SASEGT. There are 14 residues in the CDR3. The CDR3 reads CASSEPGQGYEQYF. The CDR3 DNA reads as TGTGCCAGCAGTGAACCGGGACAGGGTTACGAGCAGTACTTC.

The chain recombines TRBV6-2 or TRBV6-3 with TRBJ2-7; 10 bases align to TRBD2. Germline CDR1 MNHEY, CDR2 SVGEGT. Losses at the gene ends were 2 bases for V and 3 bases for J; bases not matched to a gene: 7. The CDR3 loop spans 16 amino acids. CDR3 residues: CASSYESGRALYEQYF. The CDR3, as DNA: TGTGCCAGCAGTTACGAAAGCGGGAGGGCCCTCTACGAGCAGTACTTC.

This clone was detected only once. The chain combines TRBV2 with TRBJ1-4, with a possible D match to TRBD1 (6 bases). With 3 bases removed from V and 3 bases from J, the gap between germline ends came to 8 bases. CDR3 length: 14 amino acids. Germline V lookup: CDR1 SNHLY, CDR2 FYNNEI. The CDR3 sequence: CASSDRGPNEKLFF. CDR3 DNA sequence: TGTGCCAGCAGTGACAGGGGCCCTAATGAAAAACTGTTTTTT. Full variable domain (missing parts from reference TRBV2 and TRBJ1-4): EPEVTQTPSHQVTQMGQEVILRCVPISNHLYFYWYRQILGQKVEFLVSFYNNEISEKSEIFDDQFSVERPDGSNFTLKIRSTKLEDSAMYFCASSDRGPNEKLFFGSGTQLSVL.

V gene TRBV6-5 combines with J gene TRBJ1-5, with 7 nucleotides matching TRBD1. Germline-derived CDR1 and CDR2 are MNHEY and SVGAGI. The CDR3 covers 15 residues. V was pared by 5 bases and J by 6 bases, with 10 bases of the junction left unmatched. In nucleotides, the CDR3 is TGTGCCAGCAGTCTTGCGACAGGGTATATTCAGCCCCAGCATTTT. Residues: CASSLATGYIQPQHF.

This clone has more than one count but fewer than ten. The chain couples TRBV5-6 to TRBJ1-2, with TRBD1 identical over 9 bases. Trimming took 0 bases from V and 2 from J; bases not matched to a gene: 2. Germline V CDR1 and CDR2: SGHDT, YYEEEE. The CDR3 has 15 amino acids. CDR3 bases: TGTGCCAGCAGCTTGGAAGGGACAGGGAACTATGGCTACACCTTC. Translating gives CASSLEGTGNYGYTF.

The table lists this clone with a count of one. V gene TRBV6-6 combines with J gene TRBJ1-5; TRBD1 aligns across 9 bases. J lost 6 bases, V lost 2 bases, and 2 bases had no gene match. The CDR3 extends over 14 amino acids. Germline CDR1 reads MNHNY; CDR2 reads SVGAGI (reference sequence). Here the CDR3 reads CASSYTGGVQPQHF. The CDR3 DNA sequence: TGTGCCAGCAGTTACACAGGGGGCGTTCAGCCCCAGCATTTT.

This clone was seen a handful of times. In nucleotides, the CDR3 is TGTGCCAGCAGGACAGGAAGAGAAGAGACCCAGTACTTC. Protein sequence: CASRTGREETQYF. The rearrangement joins TRBV27 to TRBJ2-5; weak D call: TRBD1 (6 bases). The germline V and J ends were trimmed by 6 bases and 3 bases, with 11 bases remaining between them. The CDR3 consists of 13 residues. The germline V gene has CDR1 MNHEY and CDR2 SMNVEV (reference sequence).